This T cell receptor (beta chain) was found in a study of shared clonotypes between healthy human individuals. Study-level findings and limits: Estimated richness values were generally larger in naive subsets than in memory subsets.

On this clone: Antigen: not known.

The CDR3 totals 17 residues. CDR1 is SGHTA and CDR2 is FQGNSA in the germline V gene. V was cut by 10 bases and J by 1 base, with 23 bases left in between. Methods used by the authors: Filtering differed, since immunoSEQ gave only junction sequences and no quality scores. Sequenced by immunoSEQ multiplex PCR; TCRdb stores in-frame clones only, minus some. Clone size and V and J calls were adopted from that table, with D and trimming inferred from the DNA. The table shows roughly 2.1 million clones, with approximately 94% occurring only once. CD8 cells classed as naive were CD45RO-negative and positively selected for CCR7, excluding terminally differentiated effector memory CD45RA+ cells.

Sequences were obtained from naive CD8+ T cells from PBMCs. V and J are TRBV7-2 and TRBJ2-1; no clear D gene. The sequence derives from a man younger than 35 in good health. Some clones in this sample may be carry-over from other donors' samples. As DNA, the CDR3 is TGTGCCACCGAGCCCCCCTCCGACCGACAATCCTACAATGAGCAGTTCTTC. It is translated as CATEPPSDRQSYNEQFF.